These 23 T cell receptor beta chains came from one sample sequenced in a study of blood T cell repertoires in COVID-19. Sequenced by immunoSEQ multiplex PCR; TCRdb stores in-frame clones only, minus some. The table records more than 65,000 clones, more than 75% of them present only once. The sequenced sample was peripheral blood. The source is a human donor in a cohort sampled during active COVID-19.

This chain links TRBV3-1 (or the pseudogene TRBV3-2) with TRBJ1-2, with D possibly TRBD1 on 6 matching bases. Germline values: CDR1 LGHDT, CDR2 YNNKEL (reference sequence). The V gene lost 3 bases and the J gene lost 4 bases, with 9 bases spanning the gap. This CDR3 comprises 13 residues. DNA of the CDR3: TGTGCCAGCAGCCAGACAGGTGCCTATGGCTACACCTTC. This codes for CASSQTGAYGYTF.

The CDR3 bases are TGTGCCAGCAGTACAGGGGGCGCAAATGAAGCTTTCTTT. Translated: CASSTGGANEAFF. The gene calls are TRBV12-3 or TRBV12-4 and TRBJ1-1; 9 nucleotides align to TRBD1. The CDR3 is made up of 13 amino acids. Trimming took 5 bases from V and 7 from J; bases not matched to a gene: 5.

This clone was seen just once. CDR3 coding DNA: TGTGCCAGTAAGACAGGGCCGAACTCCTACGAGCAGTACTTC. Translation: CASKTGPNSYEQYF. J is TRBJ2-7 and V is TRBV19; 7 positions agree with TRBD1. The V and J ends lost 7 bases and 0 bases, in that order; junction bases with no gene match: 6. Germline-derived CDR1 and CDR2 are LNHDA and SQIVND (reference sequence). This CDR3 is built from 14 residues.

The chain employs TRBV3-1 (or the pseudogene TRBV3-2) and TRBJ1-4; D gene ambiguous. This CDR3 is 13 amino acids long. V was pared by 5 bases and J by 3 bases, with 7 bases between. Germline V gives CDR1 LGHDT, CDR2 YNNKEL (reference sequence). CDR3 region: CASSEGSNEKLFF. CDR3 coding DNA: TGTGCCAGCAGCGAGGGATCTAATGAAAAACTGTTTTTT.

In this sample, this clone turned up once. The chain is built from TRBV11-2 and TRBJ1-3; D call uncertain. Germline V gene data show CDR1 as SGHAT and CDR2 as FQNNGV. The length of the CDR3 is 16 residues. V was trimmed by 1 base and J by 0 bases, leaving 10 bases between them. The CDR3 region is CASSLVGGGSGNTIYF. In DNA, the CDR3 is TGTGCCAGCAGCTTAGTCGGCGGTGGCTCTGGAAACACCATATATTTT.

The chain employs TRBV7-9 and TRBJ2-7; D gene unclear. CDR1 and CDR2 from the germline V gene are SEHNR and FQNEAQ (reference sequence). V lost 7 bases, J lost 3 bases, and 19 bases lay in between. This CDR3 comprises 15 residues. This CDR3 is CASKVRTAKGYEQYF. For the CDR3, the DNA is TGTGCCAGCAAGGTTCGTACAGCCAAAGGCTACGAGCAGTACTTC.

J is TRBJ2-1 and V is TRBV5-1, with 8 bases aligning to TRBD2. The germline V gene has CDR1 SGHRS and CDR2 YFSETQ. The CDR3 totals 14 residues. Trimming cost V 5 bases and J 4 bases; bases outside gene matches: 5. For the CDR3, the DNA is TGCGCCAGCAGACCCTCTAGCGGGTACAATGAGCAGTTCTTC. Translated, it gives CASRPSSGYNEQFF.

This chain links TRBV28 with TRBJ1-4, with 7 positions matching TRBD1. After removal of 6 bases from V and 5 bases from J, the junction contained 9 bases not matched to a gene. Germline CDR1 reads MDHEN; CDR2 reads SYDVKM. This CDR3 is 15 amino acids long. The CDR3 sequence is CASRTTGASNEKLFF. CDR3 DNA sequence: TGTGCCAGCAGGACCACAGGGGCCAGCAATGAAAAACTGTTTTTT.

The rearrangement links TRBV28 to TRBJ2-3, with 8 positions matching TRBD2. CDR1 is MDHEN, CDR2 SYDVKM, per germline. The trim removed 8 bases at V and 2 bases at J, leaving 6 bases unmatched. The CDR3 totals 14 residues. Written as DNA, the CDR3 is TGTGCCAGCGCTTTAGCGGGGTCCACAGATACGCAGTATTTT. Protein product: CASALAGSTDTQYF.

V is TRBV5-4 and J is TRBJ1-2; D unresolved. Between the trimmed V and J ends, which lost 3 bases and 4 bases, there was a span of 13 bases. There are 14 residues in the CDR3. CDR1 is SGHNT, CDR2 YYREEE, per germline (reference sequence). The CDR3 DNA follows: TGTGCCAGCAGCTCATGGAGTGCCGCCTATGGCTACACCTTC. Protein sequence: CASSSWSAAYGYTF.

This chain uses TRBV29-1 with TRBJ2-7, with D uncertain. The CDR3 consists of 12 residues. V lost 3 bases and J 0 bases, leaving 6 bases between the germline ends. Germline CDR1 and CDR2: SQVTM and ANQGSEA. The CDR3, as DNA: TGCAGCGTTGAGGCTAGCTCCTACGAGCAGTACTTC. Translated: CSVEASSYEQYF.

This clone was seen repeatedly, ten times or more. The rearrangement uses TRBV6-6 and TRBJ1-4; D not certain. Germline V gene lookup returns CDR1 MNHNY and CDR2 SVGAGI (reference sequence). This CDR3 is built from 13 residues. The V and J ends lost 2 bases and 8 bases respectively, with 9 bases between them. The CDR3 region is CASSYGGREKLFF. The CDR3 DNA reads TGTGCCAGCAGTTACGGAGGGAGGGAAAAACTGTTTTTT.

The genes are TRBV25-1 and TRBJ2-7; TRBD2 aligns across 9 bases. The ends lost 6 bases at V and 0 bases at J; junction bases unmatched: 6. Looked up from germline, CDR1 is MGHDK and CDR2 is SYGVNS. The CDR3 is 15 amino acids. CDR3 sequence: CASSLSGSLSYEQYF. DNA for the CDR3: TGTGCCAGCAGCCTTAGCGGGAGTCTCTCCTACGAGCAGTACTTC.

This chain joins TRBV10-3 and TRBJ1-1, with D possibly being TRBD1 (5 bases). The V gene lost 8 bases and the J gene lost 8 bases, with 18 bases spanning the gap. This CDR3 is 13 amino acids long. Germline V gene lookup returns CDR1 ENHRY and CDR2 SYGVKD. CDR3 loop: CAISGGVRGEAFF. The DNA of the CDR3 is TGTGCCATCTCGGGCGGGGTTCGGGGGGAAGCTTTCTTT.

The chain is built from TRBV5-1 and TRBJ2-5; TRBD1 is a possible D gene (5 bases). V was clipped by 2 bases and J by 1 base, with 9 bases between them. Germline V gives CDR1 SGHRS, CDR2 YFSETQ. The CDR3 has 14 amino acids. The CDR3 loop reads CASSFYQGQETQYF. The CDR3, as DNA: TGCGCCAGCAGCTTTTACCAGGGCCAAGAGACCCAGTACTTC. Using reference TRBV5-1 and TRBJ2-5 for the parts outside the CDR3, the full variable domain is KAGVTQTPRYLIKTRGQQVTLSCSPISGHRSVSWYQQTPGQGLQFLFEYFSETQRNKGNFPGRFSGRQFSNSRSEMNVSTLELGDSALYLCASSFYQGQETQYFGPGTRLLVL.

The chain recombines TRBV3-1 (or the pseudogene TRBV3-2) with TRBJ2-3; no firm D call. CDR3 length: 14 residues. The germline V and J ends were trimmed by 4 bases and 0 bases, with 8 bases remaining between them. CDR1 and CDR2 (germline): LGHDT, YNNKEL (reference sequence). The CDR3 region is CASSPFGSTDTQYF. The CDR3 DNA sequence: TGTGCCAGCAGCCCGTTTGGCAGCACAGATACGCAGTATTTT.

This clone has only one observation. The rearrangement joins TRBV7-8 to TRBJ1-2, with D possibly TRBD1 on 5 matching bases. V dropped 5 bases and J dropped 1 base, with 11 bases sitting between them. The germline gives CDR1 SGHVS, CDR2 FQNEAQ. The CDR3 covers 14 residues. CDR3 residues: CASSPRRGNYGYTF. In DNA form, the CDR3 reads TGTGCCAGCAGCCCTCGGAGGGGTAACTATGGCTACACCTTC.

The chain is built from TRBV28 and TRBJ1-3; D possibly corresponds to TRBD1 (5 bases). Trimming stripped 3 bases from V and 0 bases from J, with 12 bases between. Germline-derived CDR1 and CDR2 are MDHEN and SYDVKM. This CDR3 is 16 amino acids long. The CDR3 DNA sequence: TGTGCCAGCAGTTTCCAGGGTTCCTACTCTGGAAACACCATATATTTT. It translates to CASSFQGSYSGNTIYF.

The genes are TRBV29-1 and TRBJ2-5, with TRBD2 identical over 10 bases. The CDR3 runs 17 residues. CDR1 SQVTM and CDR2 ANQGSEA come from the germline V gene. V shed 0 bases, J shed 5 bases, and the junction held 12 bases outside the gene matches. The CDR3 protein is CSVEDSNERGGRETQYF. The CDR3 nucleotides are TGCAGCGTTGAAGATTCGAACGAGCGGGGGGGCCGGGAGACCCAGTACTTC.

V usage is TRBV7-8 and J usage is TRBJ2-1; 8 bases map to TRBD1. Losses at the gene ends were 5 bases for V and 8 bases for J; bases not matched to a gene: 17. The CDR3 extends over 17 amino acids. The germline V gene has CDR1 SGHVS and CDR2 FQNEAQ. DNA of the CDR3: TGTGCCAGCAGCCCAGGGGGCGGGGAGGCACCCTGGGATGAGCAGTTCTTC. It is translated as CASSPGGGEAPWDEQFF.

The J gene is TRBJ1-3, the V gene TRBV6-5; possibly TRBD1 for D (5 bases). The CDR3 has 15 amino acids. Trimming stripped 0 bases from V and 2 bases from J, with 8 bases between. CDR1 and CDR2 from the germline V gene are MNHEY and SVGAGI. The CDR3 reads CASSYSGGAGNTIYF. In DNA form, the CDR3 reads TGTGCCAGCAGTTACTCGGGAGGGGCTGGAAACACCATATATTTT.

The chain employs TRBV7-9 and TRBJ2-7, with D tentatively TRBD2 (5 bases). Germline V CDR1 and CDR2: SEHNR, FQNEAQ (reference sequence). V was shortened by 1 base and J by 3 bases, with 13 bases between the two germline ends. The CDR3 totals 15 residues. CDR3 nucleotide sequence: TGTGCCAGCAGCTTAGGTTCCGGACTCCTCTACGAGCAGTACTTC. This codes for CASSLGSGLLYEQYF.

The chain uses TRBV3-1 (or the pseudogene TRBV3-2) and TRBJ2-5; unclear D gene. With 0 bases removed from V and 5 bases from J, the gap between germline ends came to 13 bases. The CDR3 runs 15 residues. CDR1 LGHDT and CDR2 YNNKEL come from the germline V gene (reference sequence). The CDR3 region is CASSQDLGSRETQYF. The CDR3 DNA reads TGTGCCAGCAGCCAAGATCTGGGCTCCCGGGAGACCCAGTACTTC.